Listed below are T cell receptor beta chains from one sample, sequenced in a study of T cell repertoires in cytomegalovirus infection. No antigens are known for them. Using its own MiXCR run on the reads, TCRdb lists one record per CDR3 protein. The data show about half a million distinct CDR3 sequences, about 33% seen once. The sample consisted of cultured PBMCs, taken from culture after CMV antigen stimulation. The source of these receptors is a human donor in good health (CMV status not recorded). Some clones in this sample may be carry-over from other donors' samples. Both conserved end residues are part of each CDR3. The D gene is left open where the match is weak. The size entry is marked missing in some rows and otherwise reads once, few, many or a size class.

.,TRBJ1-5,.,TRBV12-3/TRBV12-4,TGTGCCAGCACGGGATTAAATCAGCCCCAGCATTTT,CASTGLNQPQHF
TRBD1,TRBJ1-1,.,TRBV12-3/TRBV12-4,TGTGCCAGCAGTCCCCAGACAGGGTCGTTCGGAGAAGCTTTCTTT,CASSPQTGSFGEAFF
TRBD1,TRBJ2-2,.,TRBV7-6,TGTGCCAGCAGCTTGGGACAGCTCACCGGGGAGCTGTTTTTT,CASSLGQLTGELFF
TRBD2,TRBJ2-1,many,TRBV12-3/TRBV12-4,TGTGCCAGCAGTCCGGGACTAGCGGGAGTGAATGAGCAGTTCTTC,CASSPGLAGVNEQFF
TRBD2,TRBJ2-1,many,TRBV12-3/TRBV12-4,TGTGCCAGCAGGAAAGCGGGGGGCTCCTACAATGAGCAGTTCTTC,CASRKAGGSYNEQFF
.,TRBJ2-1,.,TRBV5-1,TGCGCCAGCAGCTTAACAGGGGGGGTCGATGAGCAGTTCTTC,CASSLTGGVDEQFF
.,TRBJ1-1,.,TRBV5-1,TGCGCCAGCAGCTTGAGCCCGGGAAAGACTGAAGCTTTCTTT,CASSLSPGKTEAFF
TRBD1,TRBJ2-5,.,TRBV7-2,TGTGCCAGCAGCTCAGGACAGGTGTACCAAGAGACCCGGTACTTC,CASSSGQVYQETRYF
.,TRBJ1-3,.,TRBV5-1,TGCGCCAGCAGCTTTATGACCGGGACCGAGGGAAACACCATATATTTT,CASSFMTGTEGNTIYF
.,TRBJ1-2,many,TRBV6-5,TGTGCCAGCACCGATGACACCACAGGGGGCTACACCTTC,CASTDDTTGGYTF
TRBD2,TRBJ2-7,few,TRBV7-6,TGTGCCAGCAGTCTCGAGGGCGGGAGGACCTACGAGCAGTACTTC,CASSLEGGRTYEQYF
TRBD1,TRBJ1-5,few,TRBV6-1,TGTGCCAGCAGTGAAAGGGGGCCGGGCAATCAGCCCCAGCATTTT,CASSERGPGNQPQHF
TRBD2,TRBJ2-1,many,TRBV18,TGTGCCAGCTCACCTGTGGTTGGCGGGAGTTACAATGAGCAGTTCTTC,CASSPVVGGSYNEQFF
.,TRBJ2-1,few,TRBV7-6,TGTGCCAGCAGCTTAGCCCAAGAGGGGAATGAGCAGTTCTTC,CASSLAQEGNEQFF
.,TRBJ1-5,many,TRBV12-3/TRBV12-4,TGTGCCAGCAGTCTTAGGGGAGACAATCAGCCCCAGCATTTT,CASSLRGDNQPQHF
TRBD1,TRBJ1-2,.,TRBV4-1,TGTGCCAGCAGCCCTGACAGGGAAGGCTATGGCTACACCTTC,CASSPDREGYGYTF
.,TRBJ2-1,few,TRBV7-3,TGTGCCAGCAGCTTACGGGGGGCTGAGCAGTTCTTC,CASSLRGAEQFF
.,TRBJ1-5,.,TRBV6-1,TGTGCCAGCAGTGGAGGGGGACACCCAAATCAGCCCCAGCATTTT,CASSGGGHPNQPQHF
.,TRBJ1-5,few,TRBV12-3/TRBV12-4,TGTGCCAGCAGTTTGGGGACCCGATTATATAGCAATCAGCCCCAGCATTTT,CASSLGTRLYSNQPQHF
.,TRBJ1-1,few,TRBV7-9,TGTGCCAGCAGCTTCGGTCCGAACCCTGAAGCTTTCTTT,CASSFGPNPEAFF
TRBD2,TRBJ2-1,.,TRBV20-1,TGCAGTGCTAGACCTAGCGGGAGGCCACACAATGAGCAGTTCTTC,CSARPSGRPHNEQFF
.,TRBJ2-7,.,TRBV12-3/TRBV12-4,TGTGCCAGCAGTGGAGCGGATACCTACGAGCAGTACTTC,CASSGADTYEQYF
.,TRBJ2-5,few,TRBV7-2,TGTGCCAGCAGCAATCGGGGACTGGGTCGGACCCAGTACTTC,CASSNRGLGRTQYF
.,TRBJ1-4,.,TRBV4-1,TGCGCCAGCAGCCACCCCCAGGCCGTTAATGAAAAACTGTTTTTT,CASSHPQAVNEKLFF
TRBD1,TRBJ2-7,few,TRBV4-3,TGCGCCAGCAGCCTATGGACAGGGGGCGGTACAGAGCAGTACTTC,CASSLWTGGGTEQYF
TRBD2,TRBJ2-5,few,TRBV20-1,TGCAGTGCGGGACTACGAGAGACCCAGTACTTC,CSAGLRETQYF
.,TRBJ2-6,.,TRBV19,TGTGCCAGTAGCTTATCCGGGGCCCTCGGGTCTGGGGCCAACGTCCTGACTTTC,CASSLSGALGSGANVLTF
.,TRBJ2-6,few,TRBV23-1,TGCGCCAGCAGTCAATTTAGACAGGCCTTCTCTGGGGCCAACGTCCTGACTTTC,CASSQFRQAFSGANVLTF
.,TRBJ2-1,.,TRBV5-4,TGTGCCAGCAGCTTGAGAATTACGGTAGCAAACAATGAGCAGTTCTTC,CASSLRITVANNEQFF
.,TRBJ2-6,.,TRBV5-6,TGTGCCAGCAGCTTGAATCGAGGGACTGGGGCCAACGTCCTGACTTTC,CASSLNRGTGANVLTF
.,TRBJ1-2,.,TRBV27,TGTGCCAGCAGTCTCATCGGCACCTCGAGTTCGGGCTACACCTTC,CASSLIGTSSSGYTF
TRBD2,TRBJ2-1,.,TRBV11-2,TGTGCCAGCAGCTTTCAGACTAGCGTTCAGATGGGGGAGCAGTTCTTC,CASSFQTSVQMGEQFF
.,TRBJ1-6,.,TRBV7-6,TGTGCCAGCAGCCCCCGGCGGAGGGAGGGTAGTTCACCCCTCCACTTT,CASSPRRREGSSPLHF
.,TRBJ2-2,few,TRBV6-2/TRBV6-3,TGTGCCAGCAGCCCCTGGAAGGGTAGGAACACCGGGGAGCTGTTTTTT,CASSPWKGRNTGELFF
.,TRBJ1-5,.,TRBV12-3/TRBV12-4,TGTGCCAGCAGTCGAACAGAACGTTATAGCAATCAGCCCCAGCATTTT,CASSRTERYSNQPQHF
.,TRBJ2-2,.,TRBV18,TGTGCCAGCTCACCACCCGCCTCCAACACCGGGGAGCTGTTTTTT,CASSPPASNTGELFF
.,TRBJ1-4,few,TRBV7-2,TGTGCCAGCAAAGTGGGCCAAACTGATGAAAAACTGTTTTTT,CASKVGQTDEKLFF
TRBD2,TRBJ2-5,few,TRBV28,TGTGCCAGCAGTTTATCGGGGACTAGGGAGACCCAGTACTTC,CASSLSGTRETQYF
TRBD1,TRBJ2-3,.,TRBV4-1,TGCGCCAGCAGCCAGACGGGACAGTACACAGATACGCAGTATTTT,CASSQTGQYTDTQYF
.,TRBJ2-1,few,TRBV10-2,TGCGCCAGCGACCCGGGACTCTCCTACAATGAGCAGTTCTTC,CASDPGLSYNEQFF
.,TRBJ2-7,.,TRBV30,TGTGCCTGGAGTGTACGGGGGCGTGGGAGGGCGAGCTTCGAGCAGTACTTC,CAWSVRGRGRASFEQYF
.,TRBJ1-1,.,TRBV20-1,TGCAGTGCTAGACGCCCGACTTCCCTGGACGCTTTCTTT,CSARRPTSLDAFF
.,TRBJ2-2,.,TRBV28,TGTGCCAGCAGTCTTCAGACGGGATTCACCGGGGAGCTGTTTTTT,CASSLQTGFTGELFF
TRBD1,TRBJ2-2,many,TRBV6-1,TGTGCCAGCAGTGCCCACAGGGGACACACCGGGGAGCTGTTTTTT,CASSAHRGHTGELFF
TRBD2,TRBJ2-5,.,TRBV6-2/TRBV6-3,TGTGCCAGCAGTTACGAGCTAGCGGCACAAGAGACCCAGTACTTC,CASSYELAAQETQYF
.,TRBJ1-1,.,TRBV6-2/TRBV6-3,TGTGCCAGCAGTCCCTGGGAGGGAGAAGGGTATGAAGCTTTCTTT,CASSPWEGEGYEAFF
.,TRBJ2-2,.,TRBV19,TGTGCCAGTAGTATACTGGGCGTGGGCACCGGGGAGCTGTTTTTT,CASSILGVGTGELFF
.,TRBJ1-2,few,TRBV10-3,TGTGCCCTCAGAGGGGACGAATGGGGCTACACCTTC,CALRGDEWGYTF
.,TRBJ1-1,few,TRBV11-2,TGTGCCAGCAGCTTAGACCCGGTGAGCGGAGCTTTCTTT,CASSLDPVSGAFF
.,TRBJ2-1,.,TRBV3-1,TGTGCCAGCAGCCAAGGGCTAGCGCTTGAGCAGTTCTTC,CASSQGLALEQFF
TRBD1,TRBJ1-2,.,TRBV28,TGTGCCAGCAACCCGGGACAGGGAAACTATGGCTACACCTTC,CASNPGQGNYGYTF
.,TRBJ2-3,once,TRBV6-5,TGTGCCAGCAGTTACGCGACTAGTACAGATACGCAGTATTTT,CASSYATSTDTQYF
.,TRBJ2-1,many,TRBV7-2,TGTGCCAGCAGCTTAGCGGTTTACAATGAGCAGTTCTTC,CASSLAVYNEQFF
.,TRBJ2-5,few,TRBV7-2,TGTGCCAGCAGCTTAGTAGGTGACACTGAGACCCAGTACTTC,CASSLVGDTETQYF
.,TRBJ1-3,.,TRBV6-5,TGTGCCAGCAGTTACTCGCGGGGATTCTCTGGAAACACCATATATTTT,CASSYSRGFSGNTIYF